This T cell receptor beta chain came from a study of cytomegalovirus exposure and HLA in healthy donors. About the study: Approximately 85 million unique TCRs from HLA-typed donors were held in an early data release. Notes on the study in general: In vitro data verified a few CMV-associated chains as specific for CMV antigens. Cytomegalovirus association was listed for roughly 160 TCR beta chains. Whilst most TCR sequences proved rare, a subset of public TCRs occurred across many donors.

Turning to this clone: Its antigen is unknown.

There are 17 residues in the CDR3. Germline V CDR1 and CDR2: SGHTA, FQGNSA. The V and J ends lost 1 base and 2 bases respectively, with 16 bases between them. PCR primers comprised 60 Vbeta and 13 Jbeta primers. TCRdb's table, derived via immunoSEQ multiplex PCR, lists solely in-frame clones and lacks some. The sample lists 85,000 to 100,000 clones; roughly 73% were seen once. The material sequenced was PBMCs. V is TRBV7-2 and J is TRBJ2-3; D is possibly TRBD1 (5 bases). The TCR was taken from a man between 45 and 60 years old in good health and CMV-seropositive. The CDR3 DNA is TGTGCCAGCAGCTTAGGGGGTGGGGCTCCTTTCACAGATACGCAGTATTTT. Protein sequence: CASSLGGGAPFTDTQYF. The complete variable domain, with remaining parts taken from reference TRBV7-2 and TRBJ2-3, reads GAGVSQSPSNKVTEKGKDVELRCDPISGHTALYWYRQSLGQGLEFLIYFQGNSAPDKSGLPSDRFSAERTGGSVSTLTIQRTQQEDSAVYLCASSLGGGAPFTDTQYFGPGTRLTVL.